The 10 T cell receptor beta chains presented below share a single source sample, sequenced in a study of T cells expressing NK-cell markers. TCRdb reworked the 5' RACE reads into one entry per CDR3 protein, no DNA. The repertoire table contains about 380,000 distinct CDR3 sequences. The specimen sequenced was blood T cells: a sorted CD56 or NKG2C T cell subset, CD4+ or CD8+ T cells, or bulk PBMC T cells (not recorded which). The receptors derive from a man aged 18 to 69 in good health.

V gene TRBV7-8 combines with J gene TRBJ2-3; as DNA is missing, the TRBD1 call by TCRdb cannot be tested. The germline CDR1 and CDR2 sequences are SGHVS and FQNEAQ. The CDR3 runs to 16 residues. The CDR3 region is CASSPGRGGRRDTQYF.

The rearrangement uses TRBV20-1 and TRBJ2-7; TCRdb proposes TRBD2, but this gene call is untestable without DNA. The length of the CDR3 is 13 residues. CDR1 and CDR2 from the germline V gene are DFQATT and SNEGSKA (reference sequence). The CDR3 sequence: CSASRRGNYEQYF.

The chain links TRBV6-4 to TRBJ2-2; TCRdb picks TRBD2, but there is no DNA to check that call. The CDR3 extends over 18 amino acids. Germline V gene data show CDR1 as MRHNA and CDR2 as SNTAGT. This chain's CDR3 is CASSYRTSGDPNTGELFF.

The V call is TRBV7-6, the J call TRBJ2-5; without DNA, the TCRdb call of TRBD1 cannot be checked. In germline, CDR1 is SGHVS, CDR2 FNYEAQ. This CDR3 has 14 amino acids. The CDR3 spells CASSPSDGVETQYF.

The CDR3 protein is CASSAGTRSQETQYF. The J gene is TRBJ2-5, the V gene TRBV5-4; TCRdb proposes TRBD1, but this gene call is untestable without DNA. CDR1 is SGHNT and CDR2 is YYREEE in the germline V gene (reference sequence). There are 15 residues in the CDR3.

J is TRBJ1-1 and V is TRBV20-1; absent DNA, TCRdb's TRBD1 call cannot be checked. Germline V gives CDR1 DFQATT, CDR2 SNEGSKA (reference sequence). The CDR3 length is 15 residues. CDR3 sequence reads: CSASERGTGNTEAFF.

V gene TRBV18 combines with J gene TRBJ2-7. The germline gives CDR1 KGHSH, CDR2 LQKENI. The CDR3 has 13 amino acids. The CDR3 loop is CASSPPDGYEQYF. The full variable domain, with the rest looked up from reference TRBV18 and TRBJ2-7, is NAGVMQNPRHLVRRRGQEARLRCSPMKGHSHVYWYRQLPEEGLKFMVYLQKENIIDESGMPKERFSAEFPKEGPSILRIQQVVRGDSAAYFCASSPPDGYEQYFGPGTRLTVT.

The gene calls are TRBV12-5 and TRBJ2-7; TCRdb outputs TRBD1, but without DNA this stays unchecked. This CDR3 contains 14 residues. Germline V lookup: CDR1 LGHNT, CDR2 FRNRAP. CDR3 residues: CASGLGDRSAEQYF.

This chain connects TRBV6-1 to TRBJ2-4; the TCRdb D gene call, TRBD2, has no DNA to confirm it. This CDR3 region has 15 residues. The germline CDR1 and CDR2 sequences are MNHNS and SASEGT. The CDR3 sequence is CASTRDFLAKNIQYF.

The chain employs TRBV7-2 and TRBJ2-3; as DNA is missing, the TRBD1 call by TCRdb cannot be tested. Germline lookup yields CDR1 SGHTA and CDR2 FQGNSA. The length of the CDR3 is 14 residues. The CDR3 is CASSSTGSTDTQYF.